The rows below give T cell receptor beta chains drawn from one sample of a study of T-cell reconstitution after alpha-beta-depleted transplantation in children. MiXCR was run by TCRdb on the PCR reads, yielding one entry per CDR3 protein. The sample holds 25,000 to 35,000 distinct CDR3 sequences, under 7.5% seen once. This material consisted of peripheral blood, taken 60 days after TCRalphabeta/CD19-depleted stem cell transplant. The receptors stem from a child under two years old who had a stem cell transplant for acute myeloid leukemia, so the T cells may come from the graft donor. The CDR3 runs from the conserved cysteine through the conserved F or W. A D gene is named only where the DNA matches it firmly. Expanded clones are given a class, and other clones once, few, many or no size at all.

D gene	clone size	V gene	J gene	CDR3 protein	CDR3 DNA
NA	many	TRBV14	TRBJ2-1	CASSQGAGVGRPEQFF	TGTGCCAGCAGCCAAGGCGCAGGGGTGGGCCGTCCTGAGCAGTTCTTC
NA	many	TRBV5-1	TRBJ2-7	CASIGPGHPYEQYF	TGCGCCAGCATAGGGCCGGGACACCCCTACGAGCAGTACTTC
NA	many	TRBV5-1	TRBJ2-5	CASSLWAEETQYF	TGCGCCAGCAGCTTGTGGGCAGAAGAGACCCAGTACTTC
NA	many	TRBV5-1	TRBJ1-4	CASSLRGIRSDPTNEKLFF	TGCGCCAGCAGCTTGAGGGGTATCCGGTCTGACCCAACTAATGAAAAACTGTTTTTT
NA	many	TRBV7-2	TRBJ2-3	CASNLLGLDTQYF	TGTGCCAGCAATCTGCTGGGGTTAGATACGCAGTATTTT
NA	many	TRBV12-3/TRBV12-4	TRBJ2-5	CASSFGRGQYF	TGTGCCAGCTCCTTCGGGCGGGGCCAGTACTTC
TRBD2	many	TRBV7-2	TRBJ2-3	CASSLLGTSGRDTQYF	TGTGCCAGCAGCTTATTGGGGACTAGCGGGAGGGATACGCAGTATTTT
TRBD1	many	TRBV5-4	TRBJ1-2	CASRRTGWGYTF	TGTGCCAGCAGGAGGACAGGGTGGGGCTACACCTTC
NA	many	TRBV14	TRBJ1-1	CASSQVPEHTEAFF	TGTGCCAGCAGCCAAGTGCCGGAGCACACTGAAGCTTTCTTT
NA	NA	TRBV10-2	TRBJ2-7	CASSGTGRRYEQYF	TGCGCCAGCAGTGGAACAGGGAGGCGGTACGAGCAGTACTTC
NA	many	TRBV14	TRBJ1-1	CASSPRQQVLNTEAFF	TGTGCCAGCAGCCCTCGACAGCAGGTTTTGAACACTGAAGCTTTCTTT
NA	many	TRBV5-1	TRBJ2-6	CASSLLLRHRKANVLTF	TGCGCCAGCAGCTTGTTGCTTCGGCATCGAAAGGCCAACGTCCTGACTTTC
NA	many	TRBV7-9	TRBJ1-5	CASSLRSGPGNQPQHF	TGTGCCAGCAGCTTAAGGTCAGGGCCCGGCAATCAGCCCCAGCATTTT
TRBD1	many	TRBV7-8	TRBJ2-5	CASSQPGTGGSETQYF	TGTGCCAGCAGCCAGCCCGGGACAGGGGGAAGCGAGACCCAGTACTTC
TRBD2	many	TRBV29-1	TRBJ2-1	CSVRTSGRANEQFF	TGCAGCGTTCGGACTAGCGGGAGGGCCAATGAGCAGTTCTTC
NA	many	TRBV29-1	TRBJ1-4	CSVRVSYEKLFF	TGCAGCGTCCGGGTCTCTTATGAAAAACTGTTTTTT
NA	NA	TRBV6-6	TRBJ1-1	CASTRGGAPTEAFF	TGTGCCAGCACCCGAGGGGGGGCGCCCACTGAAGCTTTCTTT
NA	many	TRBV11-2	TRBJ2-7	CASRPPTDYEQYF	TGTGCCAGCAGGCCTCCCACAGACTACGAGCAGTACTTC
NA	many	TRBV12-3/TRBV12-4	TRBJ2-7	CASRGGSEQYF	TGTGCCAGCAGAGGGGGTAGCGAGCAGTACTTC
TRBD2	many	TRBV5-1	TRBJ2-3	CASSLASGGTDTQYF	TGCGCCAGCAGCTTGGCTAGCGGGGGAACAGATACGCAGTATTTT
NA	many	TRBV24-1	TRBJ1-2	CASPGLHYGYTF	TGTGCCTCACCAGGGTTACACTATGGCTACACCTTC
NA	many	TRBV29-1	TRBJ1-1	CSVVSGSRANTEAFF	TGCAGCGTGGTCTCGGGGAGCCGGGCGAACACTGAAGCTTTCTTT
TRBD1	many	TRBV2	TRBJ2-7	CASSVETGPYEQYF	TGTGCCAGCAGTGTGGAGACAGGGCCCTACGAGCAGTACTTC
NA	NA	TRBV7-9	TRBJ1-6	CASSLARAGPRDSPLHF	TGTGCCAGCAGCTTAGCGCGGGCAGGCCCGAGGGATTCACCCCTCCACTTT
NA	many	TRBV4-1	TRBJ2-2	CASSLLEARQLFF	TGCGCCAGCAGCCTTCTTGAGGCCCGCCAGCTGTTTTTT
TRBD1	many	TRBV7-2	TRBJ2-3	CACGQGADTQYF	TGTGCCTGCGGACAGGGGGCCGATACGCAGTATTTT
NA	medium-sized	TRBV12-3/TRBV12-4	TRBJ1-2	CASRRGAPNADGYTF	TGTGCCAGCAGAAGAGGAGCCCCAAACGCTGATGGCTACACCTTC
NA	many	TRBV12-3/TRBV12-4	TRBJ1-1	CASSPTGTGEAFF	TGTGCCAGCAGCCCCACAGGGACGGGGGAAGCTTTCTTT
NA	NA	TRBV30	TRBJ2-1	CAWSVSANEQFF	TGTGCCTGGAGTGTAAGCGCCAATGAGCAGTTCTTC
NA	many	TRBV4-3	TRBJ2-4	CASSQDLGKNIQYF	TGCGCCAGCAGCCAAGATCTTGGGAAAAACATTCAGTACTTC
NA	many	TRBV7-9	TRBJ2-6	CASSSTYSGANVLTF	TGTGCCAGCAGTTCCACCTACTCTGGGGCCAACGTCCTGACTTTC
NA	many	TRBV6-6	TRBJ1-5	CASSLGVTNQPQHF	TGTGCCAGCAGCCTCGGAGTCACTAATCAGCCCCAGCATTTT
NA	many	TRBV4-3	TRBJ2-2	CASSGGPGELFF	TGCGCCAGCAGCGGGGGGCCCGGGGAGCTGTTTTTT
NA	many	TRBV7-2	TRBJ2-7	CASSHGGHEQYF	TGTGCCAGCAGCCATGGAGGCCACGAGCAGTACTTC
NA	many	TRBV29-1	TRBJ1-2	CSVEASLDGYTF	TGCAGCGTTGAGGCCTCGTTGGATGGCTACACCTTC
NA	medium-sized	TRBV5-1	TRBJ2-2	CASSLEGSGFSGELFF	TGCGCCAGCAGCTTGGAAGGGTCGGGGTTCTCCGGGGAGCTGTTTTTT
NA	many	TRBV2	TRBJ2-2	CASTGERAYLSTGELFF	TGTGCCAGTACCGGGGAGCGGGCCTATCTATCCACCGGGGAGCTGTTTTTT
TRBD2	many	TRBV9	TRBJ2-3	CASSVNGGRAADTQYF	TGTGCCAGCAGCGTAAACGGCGGGAGGGCCGCAGATACGCAGTATTTT
NA	many	TRBV7-3	TRBJ1-1	CASSRLGTEAFF	TGTGCCAGCAGCCGGCTGGGCACTGAAGCTTTCTTT
NA	many	TRBV7-2	TRBJ1-6	CASSLETGFWSPLHF	TGTGCCAGCAGCTTAGAAACGGGATTCTGGTCACCCCTCCACTTT
TRBD2	many	TRBV9	TRBJ2-1	CASSPASGSYEQFF	TGTGCCAGCAGCCCCGCTAGCGGGAGTTATGAGCAGTTCTTC
TRBD2	many	TRBV6-5	TRBJ2-3	CASSYLAGATDTQYF	TGTGCCAGCAGTTACTTAGCGGGAGCCACAGATACGCAGTATTTT
TRBD1	many	TRBV27	TRBJ2-7	CASGLLQGAYTYEQYF	TGTGCCAGTGGATTGCTCCAGGGGGCTTACACCTACGAGCAGTACTTC
NA	many	TRBV6-5	TRBJ1-6	CASSYRGVESPLHF	TGTGCCAGCAGTTATCGGGGGGTAGAGTCACCCCTCCACTTT
NA	many	TRBV7-9	TRBJ2-5	CASTTGRETQYF	TGTGCCAGCACCACAGGGAGGGAGACCCAGTACTTC
NA	many	TRBV9	TRBJ1-5	CASSVAAAPHQPQHF	TGTGCCAGCAGCGTAGCGGCAGCGCCCCACCAGCCCCAGCATTTT
NA	NA	TRBV5-6	TRBJ2-7	CAMSPGLGSYALYF	TGTGCCATGAGCCCCGGACTGGGTTCCTACGCACTGTACTTC
NA	NA	TRBV7-9	TRBJ2-1	CASSLGPSTYNEQFF	TGTGCCAGCAGCTTAGGGCCATCCACCTACAATGAGCAGTTCTTC
TRBD2	many	TRBV3-1	TRBJ2-3	CASSQASGGRTDTQYF	TGTGCCAGCAGCCAAGCTAGCGGGGGGCGGACAGATACGCAGTATTTT
NA	many	TRBV6-5	TRBJ2-1	CASRHSGTTSYNEQFF	TGTGCCAGCAGACACTCCGGGACAACCTCCTACAATGAGCAGTTCTTC
NA	many	TRBV10-3	TRBJ2-5	CAISETGSQETQYF	TGTGCCATCAGTGAGACCGGGTCCCAAGAGACCCAGTACTTC
NA	many	TRBV10-3	TRBJ2-7	CAISESIHSSSYEQYF	TGTGCCATCAGTGAGTCGATCCACTCGAGCTCCTACGAGCAGTACTTC
TRBD2	many	TRBV7-8	TRBJ2-7	CASSLGLGDEQYF	TGTGCCAGCAGCTTGGGACTAGGAGACGAGCAGTACTTC
NA	large	TRBV4-1	TRBJ2-5	CASSQNMGETQYF	TGCGCCAGCAGCCAAAATATGGGGGAGACCCAGTACTTC
TRBD1	NA	TRBV3-1	TRBJ2-7	CTCSLYRTGKFQRYEQYF	TGTACCTGCAGTTTATACCGGACAGGGAAATTCCAAAGGTACGAGCAGTACTTC
NA	many	TRBV20-1	TRBJ2-3	CSKASTDTQYF	TGCAGTAAGGCTAGCACAGATACGCAGTATTTT
NA	many	TRBV4-3	TRBJ2-2	CASSQAGDHTGELFF	TGCGCCAGCAGCCAAGCAGGGGACCACACCGGGGAGCTGTTTTTT